Listed below are T cell receptor beta chains from one sample, sequenced in a study of blood T cell repertoires in COVID-19. TCRdb keeps only in-frame clones here, not all; method: immunoSEQ multiplex PCR. The table includes 250,000 to 350,000 clones, 80% to 95% detected once. The sample was PBMCs or T cells enriched from blood (not recorded which). All receptors come from a woman in her thirties who had recovered from COVID-19. CDR3s include the opening cysteine and the closing phenylalanine or tryptophan. D genes are given only for firm matches. A row's size may be missing; if present it is once, few, many or a size class.

NA	TRBJ2-5	NA	TRBV6-2/TRBV6-3	CASSFLARETQYF	TGTGCCAGCAGTTTTCTAGCACGGGAGACCCAGTACTTC
NA	TRBJ2-7	NA	TRBV5-1	CASSLVVNGRDEQYF	TGCGCCAGCAGCTTGGTTGTGAATGGGAGAGACGAGCAGTACTTC
NA	TRBJ1-2	TRBD1	TRBV18	CASSPTTGDDGYTF	TGTGCCAGCTCACCAACGACAGGGGATGATGGCTACACCTTC
NA	TRBJ2-1	NA	TRBV7-9	CASSLGGFGYNEQFF	TGTGCCAGCAGCTTAGGAGGGTTCGGCTACAATGAGCAGTTCTTC
NA	TRBJ2-5	NA	TRBV5-1	CASSLASYLLQETQYF	TGCGCCAGCAGCTTGGCGAGCTACCTACTCCAAGAGACCCAGTACTTC
once	TRBJ1-1	TRBD1	TRBV29-1	CSVQGRFTSEAFF	TGCAGCGTACAGGGGAGATTTACTTCTGAAGCTTTCTTT
NA	TRBJ2-1	NA	TRBV7-9	CASSLASDRTQFF	TGTGCCAGCAGCTTAGCGAGCGACAGGACGCAGTTCTTC
NA	TRBJ1-3	NA	TRBV30	CAWSIDSTSGNTIYF	TGTGCCTGGAGTATCGACTCGACTTCTGGAAACACCATATATTTT
NA	TRBJ1-5	NA	TRBV15	CATSRELVQPQHF	TGTGCCACCAGCCGTGAGCTAGTTCAGCCCCAGCATTTT
NA	TRBJ2-7	TRBD2	TRBV11-2	CASSRMSGGLDSYEQYF	TGTGCCAGCAGCCGAATGTCGGGGGGGCTCGATTCCTACGAGCAGTACTTC
NA	TRBJ2-5	NA	TRBV6-2/TRBV6-3	CASSYSVLPEVYQETQYF	TGTGCCAGCAGTTACTCGGTACTTCCCGAAGTGTACCAAGAGACCCAGTACTTC
NA	TRBJ2-2	NA	TRBV28	CASSLHRASAITGELFF	TGTGCCAGCAGTTTACACCGTGCTAGCGCGATTACCGGGGAGCTGTTTTTT
NA	TRBJ2-7	TRBD1	TRBV10-2	CASTQGQSSYEQYF	TGCGCCAGCACTCAGGGACAGAGCTCCTACGAGCAGTACTTC
NA	TRBJ2-1	NA	TRBV9	CASSVAGESYNEQFF	TGTGCCAGCAGCGTAGCTGGGGAGTCCTACAATGAGCAGTTCTTC
NA	TRBJ1-3	NA	TRBV2	CASKELGYSGNTIYF	TGTGCCAGCAAAGAGCTGGGCTACTCTGGAAACACCATATATTTT
NA	TRBJ2-1	TRBD2	TRBV7-2	CASTRTSDYNEQFF	TGTGCCAGCACCAGGACTAGCGATTACAATGAGCAGTTCTTC
once	TRBJ1-2	TRBD1	TRBV28	CASRWTGGYGYTF	TGTGCCAGCAGATGGACAGGGGGCTATGGCTACACCTTC
NA	TRBJ2-1	NA	TRBV7-6	CASSLVQGGSYNEQFF	TGTGCCAGCAGCTTAGTTCAGGGAGGCTCCTACAATGAGCAGTTCTTC
few	TRBJ1-2	NA	TRBV25-1	CASSESGSVYGYTF	TGTGCCAGCAGTGAATCCGGCAGCGTCTATGGCTACACCTTC
NA	TRBJ1-2	NA	TRBV2	CASTVANYGYTF	TGTGCCAGCACGGTAGCTAACTATGGCTACACCTTC
NA	TRBJ2-3	TRBD2	TRBV18	CASSLLAGGTTDTQYF	TGTGCCAGCTCACTTCTAGCGGGGGGGACCACAGATACGCAGTATTTT
NA	TRBJ2-3	TRBD2	TRBV4-2	CASSQENLAGGEDTQYF	TGTGCCAGCAGCCAAGAAAACCTAGCGGGAGGTGAGGATACGCAGTATTTT
NA	TRBJ2-3	NA	TRBV7-9	CASSAQGKITQYF	TGTGCCAGCAGCGCACAGGGCAAGATTACGCAGTATTTT
NA	TRBJ2-2	NA	TRBV5-1	CASSLDHYLAGELFF	TGCGCCAGCAGCTTGGACCATTATTTAGCCGGGGAGCTGTTTTTT
NA	TRBJ2-3	TRBD2	TRBV15	CATSSGLAGATDTQYF	TGTGCCACCAGCAGTGGACTAGCGGGAGCCACAGATACGCAGTATTTT
NA	TRBJ1-2	NA	TRBV29-1	CSVGSGLGGYGYTF	TGCAGCGTTGGTTCCGGGCTAGGGGGCTATGGCTACACCTTC
NA	TRBJ1-4	NA	TRBV27	CARGPGQSNEKLFF	TGTGCCAGGGGCCCCGGACAGTCTAATGAAAAACTGTTTTTT
NA	TRBJ2-5	TRBD2	TRBV5-1	CASSVSSGQETQYF	TGCGCCAGCAGCGTATCTAGCGGGCAAGAGACCCAGTACTTC
NA	TRBJ2-2	TRBD2	TRBV7-9	CASSAPGLAATGELFF	TGTGCCAGCAGCGCTCCGGGACTAGCGGCCACCGGGGAGCTGTTTTTT
NA	TRBJ1-5	NA	TRBV7-8	CASSPSGVRRGLEQPQHF	TGTGCCAGCAGCCCCTCCGGGGTAAGACGAGGTCTTGAGCAGCCCCAGCATTTT
NA	TRBJ2-7	TRBD2	TRBV25-1	CASSESGSGSAYEQYF	TGTGCCAGCAGTGAATCGGGTAGCGGGAGCGCCTACGAGCAGTACTTC
NA	TRBJ1-2	NA	TRBV3-1/TRBV3-2	CASSQGLDYGYTF	TGTGCCAGCAGCCAGGGGCTCGACTATGGCTACACCTTC
NA	TRBJ1-4	TRBD1	TRBV7-9	CASTPGQGYEKLFF	TGTGCCAGCACCCCAGGACAGGGGTACGAAAAACTGTTTTTT
few	TRBJ2-2	NA	TRBV7-3	CASSFPRQGLGTGELFF	TGTGCCAGCAGCTTCCCGCGTCAGGGGCTCGGAACCGGGGAGCTGTTTTTT
NA	TRBJ1-1	TRBD1	TRBV7-9	CASSFEGANTEAFF	TGTGCCAGCAGCTTCGAGGGGGCGAACACTGAAGCTTTCTTT
NA	TRBJ1-5	TRBD1	TRBV19	CASREQGSQPQHF	TGTGCCAGTAGGGAACAGGGGAGTCAGCCCCAGCATTTT
NA	TRBJ1-1	TRBD1	TRBV19	CASSPRTGGNTEAFF	TGTGCCAGTAGTCCGAGGACAGGGGGGAATACTGAAGCTTTCTTT
NA	TRBJ1-2	NA	TRBV4-2	CASSRVGGERSYGYTF	TGTGCCAGCAGCCGGGTCGGGGGGGAGCGGAGTTATGGCTACACCTTC
NA	TRBJ2-7	TRBD1	TRBV2	CASRQGQGAAEQYF	TGTGCCAGCCGCCAGGGACAGGGGGCTGCAGAGCAGTACTTC
NA	TRBJ2-1	NA	TRBV7-8	CASFLRRVTYNEQFF	TGTGCCAGCTTCCTTCGGAGGGTCACGTACAATGAGCAGTTCTTC
NA	TRBJ2-1	TRBD1	TRBV24-1	CATSGGRGHGEQFF	TGTGCCACCAGTGGGGGCAGGGGGCATGGTGAGCAGTTCTTC
NA	TRBJ2-3	TRBD2	TRBV6-5	CASSLGLAVSTDTQYF	TGTGCCAGCAGTTTAGGACTAGCGGTTAGCACAGATACGCAGTATTTT
NA	TRBJ2-2	TRBD2	TRBV14	CASSQVRGAGELFF	TGTGCCAGCAGCCAAGTTCGGGGGGCCGGGGAGCTGTTTTTT
NA	TRBJ2-7	NA	TRBV14	CASSLAYEQYF	TGTGCCAGCAGCCTAGCATACGAGCAGTACTTC
NA	TRBJ1-3	TRBD1	TRBV6-1	CASSAAGQGAAAGNTIYF	TGTGCCAGCAGTGCCGCGGGACAGGGGGCAGCCGCTGGAAACACCATATATTTT
NA	TRBJ2-1	NA	TRBV5-3	CARSLPDRSFDNEQFF	TGTGCCAGAAGCTTGCCCGACAGGAGTTTCGACAATGAGCAGTTCTTC
NA	TRBJ2-7	TRBD2	TRBV5-3	CARSAQSSGGSQRLSPYEQYF	TGTGCCAGAAGCGCCCAATCTAGCGGGGGATCCCAGAGGCTGTCTCCCTACGAGCAGTACTTC
NA	TRBJ2-7	NA	TRBV5-1	CASSLAKGGSYEQYF	TGCGCCAGCAGCTTGGCTAAGGGGGGGAGCTACGAGCAGTACTTC
NA	TRBJ2-3	NA	TRBV19	CASSSEAQHSSDTQYF	TGTGCCAGTAGTTCCGAGGCCCAACATAGCTCAGATACGCAGTATTTT
NA	TRBJ1-2	NA	TRBV19	CASSIVGDYGYTF	TGTGCCAGTAGTATTGTCGGGGACTATGGCTACACCTTC
NA	TRBJ2-7	TRBD2	TRBV10-3	CAIQREGGYEQYF	TGTGCCATCCAGCGGGAGGGTGGGTACGAGCAGTACTTC
once	TRBJ1-5	NA	TRBV28	CASSHPEAHQPQHF	TGTGCCAGCAGCCATCCGGAGGCCCATCAGCCCCAGCATTTT
NA	TRBJ1-1	NA	TRBV30	CAWSRVAEAFF	TGTGCCTGGAGTAGGGTAGCGGAAGCTTTCTTT
NA	TRBJ2-2	NA	TRBV10-3	CAINTGGVPGELFF	TGTGCCATCAATACAGGGGGGGTGCCCGGGGAGCTGTTTTTT
NA	TRBJ2-5	TRBD2	TRBV24-1	CATSDTKHRTSGSGQETQYF	TGTGCCACCAGTGACACCAAACACCGGACTAGCGGGAGCGGCCAAGAGACCCAGTACTTC